A single TCR beta chain is shown here with its context. Germline V gene data show CDR1 as KGHDR and CDR2 as SFDVKD. With 9 bases clipped from V and 5 bases from J, the junction kept 12 bases outside the gene matches. The CDR3 has 15 amino acids. The sample comes from a study of blood T cell repertoires in COVID-19. Study information: Sources were T cells, B-cell-depleted T cells, or PBMCs; the material itself was cDNA or gDNA.

Original processing methods: Amplified reference gene primers provided the basis for estimating nucleated cell counts. Profiling relied on immunoSEQ multiplex PCR, and the TCRdb table lists in-frame clones only, not all of them. The D gene and trimming were derived from the DNA, and the V and J assignments and clone size from that table. The data contain roughly 240,000 clones, approximately 88% of them singletons. Participant-reported clinical history was the basis for cohort assignment. V is TRBV24-1 and J is TRBJ2-1; 7 positions agree with TRBD2. The sample comprised PBMCs or T cells enriched from blood (not recorded which). This clonotype was obtained from a woman aged 40 to 50 with acute COVID-19. In nucleotides, the CDR3 is TGTGCCACCCCAGAGCGGGAACGAACTAACAATGAGCAGTTCTTC. Encoded protein: CATPERERTNNEQFF.